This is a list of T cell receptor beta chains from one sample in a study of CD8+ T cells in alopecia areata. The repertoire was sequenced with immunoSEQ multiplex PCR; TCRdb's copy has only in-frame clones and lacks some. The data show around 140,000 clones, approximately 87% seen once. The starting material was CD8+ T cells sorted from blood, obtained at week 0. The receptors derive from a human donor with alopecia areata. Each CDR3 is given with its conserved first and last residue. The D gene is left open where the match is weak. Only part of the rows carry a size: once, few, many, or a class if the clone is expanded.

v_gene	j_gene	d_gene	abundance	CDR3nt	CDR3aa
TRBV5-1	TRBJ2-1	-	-	TGCGCCAGCAGCCCGGCGGTATCCTACAATGAGCAGTTCTTC	CASSPAVSYNEQFF
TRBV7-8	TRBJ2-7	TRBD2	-	TGTGCCAGCAGCTTAACCGGGACTAGCGGCTACGAGCAGTACTTC	CASSLTGTSGYEQYF
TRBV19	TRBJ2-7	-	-	TGTGCCACCGGGACATACGAGCAGTACTTC	CATGTYEQYF
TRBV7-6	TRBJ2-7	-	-	TGTGCCAGCAGCTTAGCGTTGATCTACGAGCAGTACTTC	CASSLALIYEQYF
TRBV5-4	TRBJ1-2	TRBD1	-	TGTGCCAGCAGCTTCGGGACAGGGGGCGAGTCGCCCTATGGCTACACCTTC	CASSFGTGGESPYGYTF
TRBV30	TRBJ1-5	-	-	TGTGCCTGGAGTGTCCTAGGAGATCAGCCCCAGCATTTT	CAWSVLGDQPQHF
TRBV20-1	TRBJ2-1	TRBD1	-	TGCAGTGCTGGGACAGCAAATGAGCAGTTCTTC	CSAGTANEQFF
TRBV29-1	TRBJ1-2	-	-	TGCAGCGTGGGCCCGAGGACAGACGGCTACACCTTC	CSVGPRTDGYTF
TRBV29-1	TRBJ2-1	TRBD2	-	TGCAGCGTTGTCGGGCTAGCGGAGCCGACCGGGAGCTCCTACAATGAGCAGTTCTTC	CSVVGLAEPTGSSYNEQFF
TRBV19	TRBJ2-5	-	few	TGTGCCAGTAGTTACAGCCCAGGAGGATGGACCCAGTACTTC	CASSYSPGGWTQYF
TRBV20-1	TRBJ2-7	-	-	TGCAGTGCTAGGGCAGGCTACGAGCAGTACTTC	CSARAGYEQYF
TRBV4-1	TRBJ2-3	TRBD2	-	TGCGCCAGCAGCCCGGGCCTAGCGGGAGTAGATACGCAGTATTTT	CASSPGLAGVDTQYF
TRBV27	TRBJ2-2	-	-	TGTGCCAGCAGTTCGACGACGGCCGGGGAGCTGTTTTTT	CASSSTTAGELFF
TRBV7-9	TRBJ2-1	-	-	TGTGCCAGCAGCTTGGGGAGCTCCTACAATGAGCAGTTCTTC	CASSLGSSYNEQFF
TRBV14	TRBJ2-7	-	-	TGTGCCAGCAGCCTTGGATACGAGCAGTACTTC	CASSLGYEQYF
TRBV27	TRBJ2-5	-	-	TGTGCCAGCAGTGAAGACCAGGACATCGAGACCCAGTACTTC	CASSEDQDIETQYF